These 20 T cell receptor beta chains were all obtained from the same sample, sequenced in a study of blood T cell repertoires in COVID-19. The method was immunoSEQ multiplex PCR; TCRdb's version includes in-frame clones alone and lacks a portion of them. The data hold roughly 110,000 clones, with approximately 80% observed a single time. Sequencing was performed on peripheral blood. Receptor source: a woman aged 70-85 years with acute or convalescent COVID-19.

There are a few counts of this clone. CDR3 sequence (DNA): TGTGCCAGCACCCAATTTGACAGGGCCTACGAGCAGTACTTC. This codes for CASTQFDRAYEQYF. J is TRBJ2-7 and V is TRBV18, with 7 bases identical to TRBD1. The V gene end was trimmed by 8 bases and the J gene end by 2 bases; junction bases not matched to a gene: 9. The CDR3 is made up of 14 amino acids. Looked up from germline, CDR1 is KGHSH and CDR2 is LQKENI.

DNA of the CDR3: TGTGCCACCCGACTTTCTAGCAATCAGCCCCAGCATTTT. This sequence encodes CATRLSSNQPQHF. The V and J genes are TRBV6-5 and TRBJ1-5, with D unresolved. Germline V gene data show CDR1 as MNHEY and CDR2 as SVGAGI. The CDR3 spans 13 residues. The V end was cut by 10 bases, the J end by 0 bases, with 10 bases between.

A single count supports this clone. This chain's CDR3 is CASSTRQGYANEKLFF. The CDR3 DNA sequence: TGTGCCAGTAGTACCCGTCAGGGTTACGCCAATGAAAAACTGTTTTTT. This chain connects TRBV19 to TRBJ1-4; D possibly corresponds to TRBD1 (5 bases). Between the trimmed V and J ends, which lost 4 bases and 5 bases, there was a span of 17 bases. CDR3 length: 16 amino acids. Germline V gene sequence: CDR1 LNHDA, CDR2 SQIVND (reference sequence).

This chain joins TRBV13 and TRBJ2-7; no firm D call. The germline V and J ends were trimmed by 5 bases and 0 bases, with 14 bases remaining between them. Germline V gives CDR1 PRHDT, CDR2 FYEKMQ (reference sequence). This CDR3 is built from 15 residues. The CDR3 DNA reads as TGTGCCAGCAGCCGTAGCTTAGGAGCCTCCTACGAGCAGTACTTC. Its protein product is CASSRSLGASYEQYF.

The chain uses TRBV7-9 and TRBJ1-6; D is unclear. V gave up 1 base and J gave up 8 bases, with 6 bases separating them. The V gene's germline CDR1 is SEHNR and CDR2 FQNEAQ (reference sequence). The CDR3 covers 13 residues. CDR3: CASSLGQDSPLHF. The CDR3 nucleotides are TGTGCCAGCAGCTTAGGGCAGGATTCACCCCTCCACTTT.

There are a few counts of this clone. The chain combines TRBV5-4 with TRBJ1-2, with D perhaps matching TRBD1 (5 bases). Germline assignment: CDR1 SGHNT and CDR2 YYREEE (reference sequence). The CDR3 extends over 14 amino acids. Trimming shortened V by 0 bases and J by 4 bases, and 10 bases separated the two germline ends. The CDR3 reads CASSLEFGGYGYTF. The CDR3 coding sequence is TGTGCCAGCAGCTTGGAATTCGGGGGCTATGGCTACACCTTC.

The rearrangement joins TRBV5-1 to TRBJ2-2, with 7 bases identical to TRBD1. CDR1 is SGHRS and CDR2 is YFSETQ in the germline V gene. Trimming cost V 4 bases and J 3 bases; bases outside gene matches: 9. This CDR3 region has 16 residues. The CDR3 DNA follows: TGCGCCAGCAGCCTGAGGGCAGGGGGAGACACCGGGGAGCTGTTTTTT. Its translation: CASSLRAGGDTGELFF.

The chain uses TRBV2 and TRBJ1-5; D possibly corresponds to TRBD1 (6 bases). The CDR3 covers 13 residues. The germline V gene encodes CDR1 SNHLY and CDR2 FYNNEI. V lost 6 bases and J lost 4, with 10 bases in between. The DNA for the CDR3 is TGTGCCAGCAGACAGGGACCGAATCAGCCCCAGCATTTT. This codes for CASRQGPNQPQHF.

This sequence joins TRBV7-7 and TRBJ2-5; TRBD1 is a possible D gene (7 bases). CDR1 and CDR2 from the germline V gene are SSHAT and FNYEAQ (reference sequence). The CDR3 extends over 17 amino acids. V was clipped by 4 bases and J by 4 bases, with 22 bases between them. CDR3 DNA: TGTGCCAGCAGCTCTAGGGCTGGGGCAGGGGGACTAGAGACCCAGTACTTC. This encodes CASSSRAGAGGLETQYF.

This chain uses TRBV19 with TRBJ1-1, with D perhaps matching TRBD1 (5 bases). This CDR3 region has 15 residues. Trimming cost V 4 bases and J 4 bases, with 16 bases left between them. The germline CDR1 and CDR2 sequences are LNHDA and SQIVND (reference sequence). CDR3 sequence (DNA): TGTGCCAGTAGTAGTACAGGTCAGGGTTCCACTGAAGCTTTCTTT. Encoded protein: CASSSTGQGSTEAFF. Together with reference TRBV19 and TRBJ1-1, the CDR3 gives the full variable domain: DGGITQSPKYLFRKEGQNVTLSCEQNLNHDAMYWYRQDPGQGLRLIYYSQIVNDFQKGDIAEGYSVSREKKESFPLTVTSAQKNPTAFYLCASSSTGQGSTEAFFGQGTRLTVV.

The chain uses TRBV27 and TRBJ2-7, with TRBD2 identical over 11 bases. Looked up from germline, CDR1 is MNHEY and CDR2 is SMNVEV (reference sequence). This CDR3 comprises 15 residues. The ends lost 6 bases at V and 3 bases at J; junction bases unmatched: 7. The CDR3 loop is CASRLRLAGHYEQYF. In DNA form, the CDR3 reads TGTGCCAGCAGACTAAGACTAGCGGGACACTACGAGCAGTACTTC.

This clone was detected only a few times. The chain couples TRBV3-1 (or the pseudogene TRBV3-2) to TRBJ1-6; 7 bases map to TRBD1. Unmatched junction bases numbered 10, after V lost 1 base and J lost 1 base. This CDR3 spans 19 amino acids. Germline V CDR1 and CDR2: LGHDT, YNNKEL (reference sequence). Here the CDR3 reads CASSQADRISRSYNSPLHF. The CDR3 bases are TGTGCCAGCAGCCAAGCGGACAGGATCTCTCGGTCCTATAATTCACCCCTCCACTTT.

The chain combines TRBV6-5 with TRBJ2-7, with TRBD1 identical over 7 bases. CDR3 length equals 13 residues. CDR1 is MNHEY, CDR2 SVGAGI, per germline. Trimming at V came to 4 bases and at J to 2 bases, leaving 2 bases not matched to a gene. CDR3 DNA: TGTGCCAGCAGTTCGGGACAGCCCTACGAGCAGTACTTC. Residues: CASSSGQPYEQYF.

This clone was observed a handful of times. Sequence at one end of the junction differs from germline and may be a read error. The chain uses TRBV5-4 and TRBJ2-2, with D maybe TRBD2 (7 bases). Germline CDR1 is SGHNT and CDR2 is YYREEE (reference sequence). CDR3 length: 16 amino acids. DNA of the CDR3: TGTGCCAGCACCTTGAGGGGGGGTACAGGCACCGGGGAGCTGTTTTTT. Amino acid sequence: CASTLRGGTGTGELFF.

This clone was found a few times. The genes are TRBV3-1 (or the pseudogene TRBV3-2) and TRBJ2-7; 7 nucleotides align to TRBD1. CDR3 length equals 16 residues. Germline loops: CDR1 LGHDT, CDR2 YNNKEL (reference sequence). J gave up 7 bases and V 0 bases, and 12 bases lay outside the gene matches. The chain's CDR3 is CASSQDRQGFLREQYF. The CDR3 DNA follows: TGTGCCAGCAGCCAAGATCGACAGGGTTTTTTGAGAGAGCAGTACTTC.

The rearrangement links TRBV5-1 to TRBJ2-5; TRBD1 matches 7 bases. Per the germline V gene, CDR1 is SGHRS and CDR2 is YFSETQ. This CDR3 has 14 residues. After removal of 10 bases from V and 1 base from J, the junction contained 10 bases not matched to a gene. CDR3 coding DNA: TGCGCCTCCCAAGGGGCAGGGGGCCAAGAGACCCAGTACTTC. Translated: CASQGAGGQETQYF.

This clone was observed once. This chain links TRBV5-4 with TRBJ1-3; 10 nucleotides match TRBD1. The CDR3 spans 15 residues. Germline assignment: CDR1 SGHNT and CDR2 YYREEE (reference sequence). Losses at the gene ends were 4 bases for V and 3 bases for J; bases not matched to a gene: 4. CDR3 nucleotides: TGTGCCAGCAGCGCGGACAGGGGGATTGGAAACACCATATATTTT. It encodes CASSADRGIGNTIYF.

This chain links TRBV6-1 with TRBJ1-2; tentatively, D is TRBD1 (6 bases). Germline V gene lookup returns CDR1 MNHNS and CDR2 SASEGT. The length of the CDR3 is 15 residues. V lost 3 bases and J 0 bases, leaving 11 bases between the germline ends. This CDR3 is CASSDTGYTNYGYTF. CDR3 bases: TGTGCCAGCAGTGATACAGGGTACACTAACTATGGCTACACCTTC.

The CDR3 sequence is CASEGAGANVLTF. The CDR3 DNA reads TGTGCCAGCGAGGGAGCGGGGGCCAACGTCCTGACTTTC. The chain has TRBV7-9 and TRBJ2-6; maybe TRBD2 (5 bases). Germline lookup yields CDR1 SEHNR and CDR2 FQNEAQ (reference sequence). Trimming removed 8 bases at V and 4 bases at J, with 9 bases between. This CDR3 is built from 13 residues.

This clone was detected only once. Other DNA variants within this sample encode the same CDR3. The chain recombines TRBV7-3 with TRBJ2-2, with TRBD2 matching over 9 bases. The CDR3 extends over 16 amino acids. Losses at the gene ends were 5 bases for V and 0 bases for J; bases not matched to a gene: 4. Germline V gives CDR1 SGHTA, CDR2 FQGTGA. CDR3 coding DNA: TGTGCCAGCAGCCCCCGCGGGGGGGCGAACACCGGGGAGCTGTTTTTT. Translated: CASSPRGGANTGELFF.